This T cell receptor beta chain came from a study of T cell responses to AZD1222 COVID-19 vaccine. Germline assignment: CDR1 GTSNPN and CDR2 SVGIG (reference sequence). The CDR3 has 12 amino acids. V gave up 4 bases and J gave up 0 bases, with 5 bases separating them. This clone was found a few times. Using immunoSEQ multiplex PCR, the repertoire was profiled, and TCRdb retains in-frame clones only, with some absent. The sample yields fewer than 140,000 clones, 90% seen once. The sample here was peripheral blood, taken 28 days after the second AZD1222 dose. The chain carries TRBV30 and TRBJ2-3; D uncertain. This sequence was found in an adult who received the AZD1222 COVID-19 vaccine. The CDR3 DNA is TGTGCCTGGAACCCAAGCACAGATACGCAGTATTTT. Amino acid sequence: CAWNPSTDTQYF. Drawing the rest from reference TRBV30 and TRBJ2-3, the complete variable domain is SQTIHQWPATLVQPVGSPLSLECTVEGTSNPNLYWYRQAAGRGLQLLFYSVGIGQISSEVPQNLSASRPQDRQFILSSKKLLLSDSGFYLCAWNPSTDTQYFGPGTRLTVL.